The T cell receptor beta chain under discussion was sequenced for a study of PD-L1 blockade in urothelial cancer. The ends lost 6 bases at V and 7 bases at J; junction bases unmatched: 11. The V gene's germline CDR1 is SGDLS and CDR2 YYNGEE. The CDR3 covers 15 residues. The assay was immunoSEQ multiplex PCR, and TCRdb's table has in-frame clones only and misses some. The table shows around 50,000 clones, with under 85% occurring only once. Indicated time point: peripheral blood 6 weeks after treatment start. The chain couples TRBV9 to TRBJ2-1, with 9 bases aligning to TRBD2. The TCR comes from a man aged 45 to 65 with urothelial cancer. The sample in question was PBMCs, obtained around atezolizumab (anti-PD-L1) treatment. The chain's CDR3 is CASTLGLAKSNEQFF. CDR3 in DNA: TGTGCCAGCACCCTAGGACTAGCGAAATCGAATGAGCAGTTCTTC.